This T cell receptor beta chain came from a study of regulatory T cells in long-lasting Graves disease. Researchers made TCR beta libraries by using iRepertoire HTBI primers and running Arm-PCR on CDR3 regions. TCRdb reprocessed the multiplex PCR reads via MiXCR and lists one record per CDR3 protein. The sample records some 600,000 distinct CDR3 sequences, about 16% being singletons. Stated time point: newly diagnosed GD, antithyroid drugs for less than 3 months. The TCR library used RNA extracted from PBMCs. Patients came from an endocrinology department in Xi'an, China. Germline V CDR1 and CDR2: SEHNR, FQNEAQ (reference sequence). The CDR3 is 15 residues long. V was cut by 7 bases and J by 4 bases, with 16 bases left in between. These data were likewise used in another study, on T cells in Graves' hyperthyroidism and ophthalmopathy.

The clonotype originates from a young man with Graves disease. The gene calls are TRBV7-9 and TRBJ2-2; possibly TRBD2 for D (5 bases). The sample consisted of peripheral blood mononuclear cells (PBMCs), taken at new diagnosis, from a patient treated with antithyroid drugs. In DNA, the CDR3 is TGTGCCAGCACCTTTTTAGGGAGAGGCACCGGGGAGCTGTTTTTT. Encoded protein: CASTFLGRGTGELFF.